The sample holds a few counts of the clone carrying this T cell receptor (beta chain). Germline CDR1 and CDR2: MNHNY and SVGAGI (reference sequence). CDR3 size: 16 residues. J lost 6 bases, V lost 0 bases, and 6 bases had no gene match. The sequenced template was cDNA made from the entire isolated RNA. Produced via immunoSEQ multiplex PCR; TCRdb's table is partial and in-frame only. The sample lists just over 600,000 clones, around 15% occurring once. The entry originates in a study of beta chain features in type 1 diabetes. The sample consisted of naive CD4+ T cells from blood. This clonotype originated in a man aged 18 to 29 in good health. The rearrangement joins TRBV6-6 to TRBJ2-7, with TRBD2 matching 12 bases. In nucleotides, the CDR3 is TGTGCCAGCAGTTACTCGAGACTAGCGGGAGAGGGCGAGCAGTACTTC. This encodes CASSYSRLAGEGEQYF.